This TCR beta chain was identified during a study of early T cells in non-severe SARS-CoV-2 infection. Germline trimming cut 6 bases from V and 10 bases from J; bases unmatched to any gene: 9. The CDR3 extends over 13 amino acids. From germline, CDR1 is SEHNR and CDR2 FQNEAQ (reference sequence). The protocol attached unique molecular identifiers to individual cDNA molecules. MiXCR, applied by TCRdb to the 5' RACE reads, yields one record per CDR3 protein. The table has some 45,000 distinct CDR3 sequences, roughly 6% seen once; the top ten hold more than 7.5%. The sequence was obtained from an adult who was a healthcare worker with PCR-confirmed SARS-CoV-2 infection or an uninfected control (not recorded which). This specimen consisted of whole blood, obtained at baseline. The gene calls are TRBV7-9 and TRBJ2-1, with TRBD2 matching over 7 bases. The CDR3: CASSLSSGTEQFF. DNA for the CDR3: TGTGCCAGCAGTCTCAGCAGCGGGACGGAGCAGTTCTTC.